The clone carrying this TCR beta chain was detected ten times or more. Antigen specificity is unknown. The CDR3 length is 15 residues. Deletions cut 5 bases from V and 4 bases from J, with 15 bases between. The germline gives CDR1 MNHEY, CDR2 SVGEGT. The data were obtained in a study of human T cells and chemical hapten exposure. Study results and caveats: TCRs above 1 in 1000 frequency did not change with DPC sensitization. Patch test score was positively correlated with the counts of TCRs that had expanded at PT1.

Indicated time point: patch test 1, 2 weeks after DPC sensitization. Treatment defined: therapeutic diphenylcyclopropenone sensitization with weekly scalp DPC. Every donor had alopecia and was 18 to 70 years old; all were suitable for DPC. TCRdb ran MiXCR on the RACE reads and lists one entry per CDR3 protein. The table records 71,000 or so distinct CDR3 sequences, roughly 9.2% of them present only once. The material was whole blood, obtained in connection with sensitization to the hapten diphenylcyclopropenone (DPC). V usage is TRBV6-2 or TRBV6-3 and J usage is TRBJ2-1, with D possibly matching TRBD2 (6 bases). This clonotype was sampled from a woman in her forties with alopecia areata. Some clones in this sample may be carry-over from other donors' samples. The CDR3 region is CASSELSGSYNEQFF. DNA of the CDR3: TGTGCCAGCAGTGAACTTAGCGGTTCTTACAATGAGCAGTTCTTC.